Detailed here is one TCR beta chain. What it binds is not known. These data come from a study of cytomegalovirus exposure and HLA in healthy donors. Donors came from a validation cohort of approximately 110 subjects, distinct from the first 666-subject cohort. Per germline, CDR1 MDHEN and CDR2 SYDVKM. The germline V and J ends were trimmed by 5 bases and 3 bases, with 14 bases remaining between them. The CDR3 covers 14 residues. Here immunoSEQ multiplex PCR was the method, and the copy in TCRdb shows in-frame clones only, minus some. The data hold some 130,000 clones, with 84% observed a single time. Study conclusions and caveats: A list of about 180 TCR beta chains associated with cytomegalovirus was given. The CMV antigen specificity of three CMV-associated chains was confirmed through in vitro analysis.

The chain carries TRBV28 and TRBJ2-7; possible D gene TRBD1, 6 bases. Sequencing used PBMCs. This clonotype was sampled from a woman in her thirties in good health and CMV-seronegative. Here the CDR3 reads CASSRQIRGYEQYF. In DNA, the CDR3 is TGTGCCAGCAGTAGACAGATCAGGGGCTACGAGCAGTACTTC.